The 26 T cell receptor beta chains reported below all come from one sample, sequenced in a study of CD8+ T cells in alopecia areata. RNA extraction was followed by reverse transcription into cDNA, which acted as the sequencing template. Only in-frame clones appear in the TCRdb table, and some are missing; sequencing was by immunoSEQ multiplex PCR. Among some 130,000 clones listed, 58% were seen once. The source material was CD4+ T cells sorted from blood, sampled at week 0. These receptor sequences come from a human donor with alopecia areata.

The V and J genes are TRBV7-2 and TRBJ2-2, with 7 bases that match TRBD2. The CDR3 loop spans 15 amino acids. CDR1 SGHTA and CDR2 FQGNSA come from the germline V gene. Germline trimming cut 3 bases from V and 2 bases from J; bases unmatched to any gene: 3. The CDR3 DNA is TGTGCCAGCAGCTTTTCTAGCGGAAACACCGGGGAGCTGTTTTTT. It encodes CASSFSSGNTGELFF.

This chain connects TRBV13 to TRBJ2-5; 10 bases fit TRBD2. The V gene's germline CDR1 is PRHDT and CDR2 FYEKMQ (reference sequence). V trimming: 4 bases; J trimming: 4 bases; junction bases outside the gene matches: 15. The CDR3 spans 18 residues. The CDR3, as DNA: TGTGCCAGCAGCTCTGGGACTAGCGTAGACCGTAGCGTAGAGACCCAGTACTTC. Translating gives CASSSGTSVDRSVETQYF.

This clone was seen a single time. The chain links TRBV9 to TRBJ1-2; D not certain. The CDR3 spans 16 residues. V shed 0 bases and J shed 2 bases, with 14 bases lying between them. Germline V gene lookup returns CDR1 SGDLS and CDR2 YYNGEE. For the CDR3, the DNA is TGTGCCAGCAGCGTAGCTCTGAGAGGGCTCAACTATGGCTACACCTTC. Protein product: CASSVALRGLNYGYTF.

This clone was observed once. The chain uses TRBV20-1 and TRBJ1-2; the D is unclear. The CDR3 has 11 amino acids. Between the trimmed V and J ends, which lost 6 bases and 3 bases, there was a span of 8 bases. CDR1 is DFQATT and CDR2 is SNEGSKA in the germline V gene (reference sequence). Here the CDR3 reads CSAPIDYGYTF. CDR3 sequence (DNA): TGCAGTGCCCCCATAGACTATGGCTACACCTTC.

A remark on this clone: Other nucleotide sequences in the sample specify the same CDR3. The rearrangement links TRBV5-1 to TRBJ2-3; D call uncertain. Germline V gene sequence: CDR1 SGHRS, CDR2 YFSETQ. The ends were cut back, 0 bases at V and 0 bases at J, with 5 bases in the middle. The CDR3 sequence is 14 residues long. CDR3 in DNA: TGCGCCAGCAGCTTGGGGCAAAGCACAGATACGCAGTATTTT. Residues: CASSLGQSTDTQYF.

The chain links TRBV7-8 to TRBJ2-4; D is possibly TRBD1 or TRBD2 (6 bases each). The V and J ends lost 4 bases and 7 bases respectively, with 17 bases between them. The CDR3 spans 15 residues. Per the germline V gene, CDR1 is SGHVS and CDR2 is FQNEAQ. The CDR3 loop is CASSSPRGTKNIQYF. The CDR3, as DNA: TGTGCCAGCAGCTCTCCCCGCGGGACAAAGAACATTCAGTACTTC.

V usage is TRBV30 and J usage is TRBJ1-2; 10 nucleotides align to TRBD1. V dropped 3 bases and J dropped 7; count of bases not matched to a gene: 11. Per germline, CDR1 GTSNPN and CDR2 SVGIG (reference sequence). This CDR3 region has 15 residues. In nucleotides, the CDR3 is TGTGCCTGGAGACCTCCCGGGACAGGGGCTTTTGGCTACACCTTC. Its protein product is CAWRPPGTGAFGYTF.

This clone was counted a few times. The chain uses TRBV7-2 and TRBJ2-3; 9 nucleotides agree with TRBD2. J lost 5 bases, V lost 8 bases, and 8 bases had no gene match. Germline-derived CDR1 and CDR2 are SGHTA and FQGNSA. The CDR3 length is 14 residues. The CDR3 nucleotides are TGTGCCAGCGGTGGCGGGGGGGTGGTAGATACGCAGTATTTT. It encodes CASGGGGVVDTQYF.

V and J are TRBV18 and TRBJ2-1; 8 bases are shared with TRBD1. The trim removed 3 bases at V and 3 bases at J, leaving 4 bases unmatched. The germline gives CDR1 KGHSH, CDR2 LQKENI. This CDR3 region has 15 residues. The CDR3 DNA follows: TGTGCCAGCTCACCTCGGACAGGGAGCTACAATGAGCAGTTCTTC. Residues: CASSPRTGSYNEQFF.

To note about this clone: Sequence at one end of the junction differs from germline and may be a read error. The DNA for the CDR3 is TGTGCTAGCAGCCCAACTAGCGGGGGTCACCAAGAGACCCAGTACTTC. Translated, it gives CASSPTSGGHQETQYF. The chain couples TRBV7-7 to TRBJ2-5; TRBD2 agrees at 11 bases. Germline assignment: CDR1 SSHAT and CDR2 FNYEAQ (reference sequence). The CDR3 spans 16 residues.

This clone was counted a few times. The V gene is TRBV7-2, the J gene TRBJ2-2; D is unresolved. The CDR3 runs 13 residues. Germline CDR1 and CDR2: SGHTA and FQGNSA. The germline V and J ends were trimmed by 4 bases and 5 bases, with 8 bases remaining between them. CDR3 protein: CASSSLLTGELFF. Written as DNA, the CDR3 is TGTGCCAGCAGCTCTCTCCTGACCGGGGAGCTGTTTTTT.

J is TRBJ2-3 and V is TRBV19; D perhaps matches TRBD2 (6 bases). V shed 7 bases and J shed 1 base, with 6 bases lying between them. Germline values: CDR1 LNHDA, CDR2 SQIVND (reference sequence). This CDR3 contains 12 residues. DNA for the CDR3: TGTGCCAGTACGGGGGGCACAGATACGCAGTATTTT. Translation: CASTGGTDTQYF.

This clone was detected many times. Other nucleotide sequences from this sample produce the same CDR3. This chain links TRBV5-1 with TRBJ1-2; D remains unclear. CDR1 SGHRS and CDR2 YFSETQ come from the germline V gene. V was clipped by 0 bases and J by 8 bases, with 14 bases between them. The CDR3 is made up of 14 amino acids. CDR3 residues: CASSLVTGEGGYTF. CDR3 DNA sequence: TGCGCCAGCAGCTTGGTAACCGGGGAAGGAGGCTACACCTTC. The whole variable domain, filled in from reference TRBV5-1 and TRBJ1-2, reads KAGVTQTPRYLIKTRGQQVTLSCSPISGHRSVSWYQQTPGQGLQFLFEYFSETQRNKGNFPGRFSGRQFSNSRSEMNVSTLELGDSALYLCASSLVTGEGGYTFGSGTRLTVV.

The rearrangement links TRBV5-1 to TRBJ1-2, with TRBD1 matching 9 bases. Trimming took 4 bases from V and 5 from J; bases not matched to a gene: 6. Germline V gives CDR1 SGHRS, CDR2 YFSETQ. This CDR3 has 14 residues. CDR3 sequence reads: CASSDTTGGYGYTF. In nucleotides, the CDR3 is TGCGCCAGCAGCGATACGACAGGGGGTTATGGCTACACCTTC.

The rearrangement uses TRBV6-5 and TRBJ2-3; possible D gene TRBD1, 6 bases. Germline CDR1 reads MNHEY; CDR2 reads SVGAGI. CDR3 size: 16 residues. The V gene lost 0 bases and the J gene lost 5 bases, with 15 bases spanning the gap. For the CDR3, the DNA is TGTGCCAGCAGTTACTCAAGCAGGGGAGAGAGAGATACGCAGTATTTT. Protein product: CASSYSSRGERDTQYF.

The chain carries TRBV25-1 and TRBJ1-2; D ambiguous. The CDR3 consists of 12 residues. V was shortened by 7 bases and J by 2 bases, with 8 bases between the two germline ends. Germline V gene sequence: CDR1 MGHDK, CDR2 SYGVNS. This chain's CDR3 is CASIDTNYGYTF. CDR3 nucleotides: TGTGCCAGCATAGACACGAACTATGGCTACACCTTC.

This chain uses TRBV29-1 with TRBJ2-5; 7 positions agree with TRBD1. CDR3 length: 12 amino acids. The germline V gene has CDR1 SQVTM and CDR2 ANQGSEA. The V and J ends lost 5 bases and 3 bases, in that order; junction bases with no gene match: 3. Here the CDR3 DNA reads TGCAGCGTTCACAGGGGAGAAGAGACCCAGTACTTC. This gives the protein CSVHRGEETQYF.

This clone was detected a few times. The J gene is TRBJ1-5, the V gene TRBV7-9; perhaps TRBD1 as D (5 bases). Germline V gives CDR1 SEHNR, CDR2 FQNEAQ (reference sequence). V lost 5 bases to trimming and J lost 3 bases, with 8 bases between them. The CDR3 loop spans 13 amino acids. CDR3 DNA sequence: TGTGCCAGCAGCGCAGGGTTCAATCAGCCCCAGCATTTT. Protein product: CASSAGFNQPQHF.

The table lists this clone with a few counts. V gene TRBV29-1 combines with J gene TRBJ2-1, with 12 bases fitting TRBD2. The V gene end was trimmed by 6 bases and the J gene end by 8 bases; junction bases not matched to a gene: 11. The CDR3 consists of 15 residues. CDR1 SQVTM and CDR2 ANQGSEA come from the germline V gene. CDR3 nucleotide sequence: TGCAGCGTCCCCGCGGCTAGCGGGGGGGAATATGAGCAGTTCTTC. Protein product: CSVPAASGGEYEQFF.

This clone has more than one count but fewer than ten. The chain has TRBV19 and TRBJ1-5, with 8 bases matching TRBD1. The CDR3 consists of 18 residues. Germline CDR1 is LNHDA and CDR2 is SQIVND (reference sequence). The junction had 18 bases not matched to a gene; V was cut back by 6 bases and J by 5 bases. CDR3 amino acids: CASSFTPGQALGDQPQHF. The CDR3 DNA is TGTGCCAGTAGCTTCACGCCGGGACAGGCGCTCGGCGATCAGCCCCAGCATTTT.

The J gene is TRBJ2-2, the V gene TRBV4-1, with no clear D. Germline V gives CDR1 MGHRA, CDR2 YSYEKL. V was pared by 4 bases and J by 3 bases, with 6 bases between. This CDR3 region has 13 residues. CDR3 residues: CASSPWDTGELFF. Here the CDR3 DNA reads TGCGCCAGCAGCCCCTGGGACACCGGGGAGCTGTTTTTT.

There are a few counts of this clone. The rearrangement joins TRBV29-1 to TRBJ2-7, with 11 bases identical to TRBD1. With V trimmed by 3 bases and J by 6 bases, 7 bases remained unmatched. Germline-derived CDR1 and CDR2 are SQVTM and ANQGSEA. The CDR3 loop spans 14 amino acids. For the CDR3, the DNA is TGCAGCGTTGATGGGGGACAGGGGGGTTCCGAGCAGTACTTC. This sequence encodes CSVDGGQGGSEQYF.

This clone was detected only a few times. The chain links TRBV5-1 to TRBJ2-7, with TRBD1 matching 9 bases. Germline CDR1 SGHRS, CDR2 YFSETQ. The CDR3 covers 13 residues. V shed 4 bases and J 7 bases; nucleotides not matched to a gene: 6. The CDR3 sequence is CASSPGTGQEQYF. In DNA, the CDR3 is TGCGCCAGCAGCCCTGGGACAGGGCAAGAGCAGTACTTC.

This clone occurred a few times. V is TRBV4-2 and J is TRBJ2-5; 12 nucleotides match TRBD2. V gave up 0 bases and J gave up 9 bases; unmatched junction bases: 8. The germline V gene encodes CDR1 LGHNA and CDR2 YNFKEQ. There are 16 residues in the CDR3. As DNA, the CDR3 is TGTGCCAGCAGCCAAGACTATGCTAGCGGGGGGGAGGCCCAGTACTTC. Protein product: CASSQDYASGGEAQYF.

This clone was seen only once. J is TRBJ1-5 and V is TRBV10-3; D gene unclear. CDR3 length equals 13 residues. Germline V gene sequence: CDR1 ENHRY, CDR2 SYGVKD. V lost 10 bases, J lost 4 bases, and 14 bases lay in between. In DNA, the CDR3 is TGTGCCACCCGCGAGGGCCCAAATCAGCCCCAGCATTTT. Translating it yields CATREGPNQPQHF.

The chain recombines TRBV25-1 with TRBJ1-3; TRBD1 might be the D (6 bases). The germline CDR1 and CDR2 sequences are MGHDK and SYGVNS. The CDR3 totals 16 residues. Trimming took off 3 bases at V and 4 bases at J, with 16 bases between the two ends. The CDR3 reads CASSESGGATGNTIYF. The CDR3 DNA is TGTGCCAGCAGTGAGTCGGGGGGCGCGACAGGAAACACCATATATTTT.